This TCR beta chain derives from a study of cytotoxic CD8 clonotypes in ibrutinib-treated CLL. Study conclusions and caveats: Baseline values of clonality outstripped age-matched healthy donors and followed circulating CD8+ T-cell counts.

Sequencing used immunoSEQ multiplex PCR; TCRdb keeps in-frame clones, though not all of them. The profile shows over 150,000 clones, 72% of them singletons. CDR1 and CDR2 (germline): SGHKS, YYEKEE (reference sequence). CDR3 length equals 14 residues. With V trimmed by 6 bases and J by 4 bases, 9 bases remained unmatched. On this clone: Its antigen remains unknown.

This receptor was identified in a human donor with chronic lymphocytic leukemia. Sequences were derived from PBMCs, sampled after 24 months of ibrutinib treatment. This chain joins TRBV5-5 and TRBJ2-5; 7 bases fit TRBD2. The CDR3 protein is CASMKAGASETQYF. In DNA, the CDR3 is TGTGCCAGCATGAAGGCGGGAGCTTCAGAGACCCAGTACTTC.